Sequencing of this TCR beta chain was carried out in a study of cytomegalovirus exposure and HLA in healthy donors. The PCR employed 60 Vbeta primers together with 13 Jbeta primers. Profiled with immunoSEQ multiplex PCR; TCRdb holds only in-frame clones, not every one. There are 100,000 to 150,000 clones in the sample; 80% occur only once, and approximately 4% lies in the top ten. With 5 bases clipped from V and 1 base from J, the junction kept 7 bases outside the gene matches. Germline CDR1 reads SQVTM; CDR2 reads ANQGSEA. This CDR3 comprises 17 residues. The rearrangement links TRBV29-1 to TRBJ2-3; 15 bases align to TRBD2. This sequence was found in a woman aged 40-49 years in good health and CMV-seronegative. The sequencing input was PBMCs. Here the CDR3 reads CSVSGLAGGPGTDTQYF. The CDR3 DNA reads as TGCAGCGTTTCTGGACTAGCGGGAGGGCCGGGCACAGATACGCAGTATTTT.